These 19 T cell receptor beta chains share one sample of origin, sequenced in a study of CD8+ T cells in alopecia areata. cDNA prepared by RNA extraction and subsequent reverse transcription served as the template for sequencing. Clones were read by immunoSEQ multiplex PCR, and TCRdb kept only the in-frame ones, dropping some. The repertoire holds 110,000 to 150,000 clones, with about three fifths as singletons. This specimen was CD4+ T cells sorted from blood, taken at week 0. All receptors derive from a human donor with alopecia areata.

The chain carries TRBV4-1 and TRBJ2-5; the match to TRBD2 covers 11 bases. The trim removed 3 bases at V and 4 bases at J, leaving 10 bases unmatched. Germline values: CDR1 MGHRA, CDR2 YSYEKL. The CDR3 consists of 17 residues. DNA of the CDR3: TGCGCCAGCAGCCAGTCCCGACTAGCGGGGATGGGAGAGACCCAGTACTTC. As protein: CASSQSRLAGMGETQYF.

This clone has more than one count but fewer than ten. The CDR3 loop is CASSSAPGGGEQYF. DNA of the CDR3: TGTGCCAGCAGTTCCGCCCCAGGGGGCGGCGAGCAGTACTTC. The rearrangement joins TRBV28 to TRBJ2-7; TRBD1 matches at 8 bases. Unmatched junction bases numbered 8, after V lost 4 bases and J lost 6 bases. This CDR3 comprises 14 residues. CDR1 is MDHEN and CDR2 is SYDVKM in the germline V gene.

V gene TRBV5-1 combines with J gene TRBJ2-1; no clear D gene. Trimming left V 6 bases short and J 8 bases short, with 9 bases between. CDR3 size: 11 residues. Germline V gene data show CDR1 as SGHRS and CDR2 as YFSETQ. CDR3 loop: CASTVHHEQFF. CDR3 coding DNA: TGCGCCAGCACCGTACACCATGAGCAGTTCTTC.

This clone occurred a few times. The V call is TRBV6-1, the J call TRBJ1-2; D gene unclear. Trimming stripped 4 bases from V and 7 bases from J, with 13 bases between. The CDR3 sequence is 13 residues long. Germline V gene lookup returns CDR1 MNHNS and CDR2 SASEGT. As DNA, the CDR3 is TGTGCCAGCAGTGCGTCGGGTGCGAGTGGCTACACCTTC. Translating it yields CASSASGASGYTF.

This clone appeared a few times. CDR3 amino acids: CASSKGGRGTDTQYF. The CDR3 DNA reads TGTGCCAGCAGCAAAGGGGGGCGGGGCACAGATACGCAGTATTTT. This chain links TRBV21-1 with TRBJ2-3; the table's TRBD1 call for D was not verified on the DNA. TRBV21-1 is described as a pseudogene. CDR3 size: 15 residues.

The rearrangement links TRBV15 to TRBJ2-7, with TRBD1 as a possible D gene (6 bases). The germline CDR1 and CDR2 sequences are LNHNV and YYDKDF (reference sequence). This CDR3 contains 15 residues. V lost 5 bases and J 3 bases, leaving 17 bases between the germline ends. The CDR3 here is CATSPGNRAGYEQYF. The CDR3 bases are TGTGCCACCAGCCCGGGGAACAGGGCAGGCTACGAGCAGTACTTC. The entire variable domain, with the rest obtained from reference TRBV15 and TRBJ2-7, is as follows: DAMVIQNPRYQVTQFGKPVTLSCSQTLNHNVMYWYQQKSSQAPKLLFHYYDKDFNNEADTPDNFQSRRPNTSFCFLDIRSPGLGDTAMYLCATSPGNRAGYEQYFGPGTRLTVT.

This clone has just a few counts. This chain joins TRBV30 and TRBJ2-6; D not resolved. The CDR3 runs to 19 residues. The ends were cut back, 0 bases at V and 0 bases at J, with 18 bases in the middle. From germline, CDR1 is GTSNPN and CDR2 SVGIG (reference sequence). CDR3 residues: CAWSVLWARSSSGANVLTF. The CDR3, as DNA: TGTGCCTGGAGTGTACTTTGGGCCAGGAGTTCCTCTGGGGCCAACGTCCTGACTTTC. Full variable domain (remainder filled in from reference TRBV30 and TRBJ2-6): SQTIHQWPATLVQPVGSPLSLECTVEGTSNPNLYWYRQAAGRGLQLLFYSVGIGQISSEVPQNLSASRPQDRQFILSSKKLLLSDSGFYLCAWSVLWARSSSGANVLTFGAGSRLTVL.

V is TRBV7-8 and J is TRBJ2-5; TRBD2 is a possible D gene (5 bases). Per the germline V gene, CDR1 is SGHVS and CDR2 is FQNEAQ. V lost 2 bases to trimming and J lost 3 bases, with 7 bases between them. CDR3 length equals 13 residues. For the CDR3, the DNA is TGTGCCAGCAGCTTACGGGGAAAAGAGACCCAGTACTTC. Translating gives CASSLRGKETQYF.

The chain recombines TRBV5-4 with TRBJ2-7; TRBD2 aligns across 9 bases. This CDR3 region has 14 residues. Trimming at V came to 0 bases and at J to 3 bases, leaving 1 base not matched to a gene. From germline, CDR1 is SGHNT and CDR2 YYREEE (reference sequence). The CDR3 sequence is CASSLGSGGYEQYF. In DNA form, the CDR3 reads TGTGCCAGCAGCTTGGGTAGCGGGGGCTACGAGCAGTACTTC.

Only one count was recorded for this clone. The chain is built from TRBV4-1 and TRBJ2-3; D possibly corresponds to TRBD2 (6 bases). This CDR3 is 16 amino acids long. V was trimmed by 5 bases and J by 6 bases, leaving 21 bases between them. Germline CDR1 and CDR2: MGHRA and YSYEKL. The CDR3 reads CASSVTGVTVGDTQYF. The CDR3 DNA reads TGCGCCAGCAGCGTCACGGGGGTAACCGTGGGGGATACGCAGTATTTT.

This rearrangement joins TRBV6-6 to TRBJ1-1; D unresolved. CDR3 size: 13 residues. In germline, CDR1 is MNHNY, CDR2 SVGAGI (reference sequence). V shed 8 bases and J shed 3 bases, with 13 bases lying between them. Here the CDR3 reads CASQSGWDTEAFF. The CDR3, as DNA: TGTGCCAGCCAGAGTGGGTGGGACACTGAAGCTTTCTTT.

The genes are TRBV25-1 and TRBJ2-2; the D is unclear. This CDR3 contains 13 residues. Germline CDR1 is MGHDK and CDR2 is SYGVNS. Trimming removed 3 bases from V and 4 bases from J, with 6 bases in between. CDR3 DNA sequence: TGTGCCAGCAGTGATATAGGCACCGGGGAGCTGTTTTTT. Amino acids: CASSDIGTGELFF.

This sequence joins TRBV6-5 and TRBJ1-6; 7 nucleotides line up with TRBD1. From germline, CDR1 is MNHEY and CDR2 SVGAGI. The CDR3 covers 14 residues. The V and J ends lost 6 bases and 3 bases, in that order; junction bases with no gene match: 2. The DNA for the CDR3 is TGTGCCAGCAGGCGGGACAGCTATAATTCACCCCTCCACTTT. Amino acids: CASRRDSYNSPLHF.

This chain connects TRBV6-1 to TRBJ1-2; D remains ambiguous. Germline CDR1 MNHNS, CDR2 SASEGT. V lost 4 bases, J lost 0 bases, and 9 bases lay in between. The CDR3 covers 14 residues. CDR3: CASSVASTNYGYTF. Written as DNA, the CDR3 is TGTGCCAGCAGTGTAGCCAGCACTAACTATGGCTACACCTTC.

This clone was recorded a few times. The V gene is TRBV6-5, the J gene TRBJ2-6, with D hard to call. V shed 7 bases and J shed 0 bases, with 10 bases lying between them. The CDR3 has 15 residues. Germline V gene lookup returns CDR1 MNHEY and CDR2 SVGAGI. The CDR3 DNA follows: TGTGCCAGCACCCTACTTCCCTCTGGGGCCAACGTCCTGACTTTC. Translation gives CASTLLPSGANVLTF.

The J gene is TRBJ2-3, the V gene TRBV5-1; TRBD2 might be the D (5 bases). The CDR3 extends over 15 amino acids. V was cut by 2 bases and J by 5 bases, with 15 bases left in between. Germline values: CDR1 SGHRS, CDR2 YFSETQ. This CDR3 is CASSLSGAREDTQYF. The CDR3 DNA reads as TGCGCCAGCAGCTTAAGTGGTGCCCGGGAAGATACGCAGTATTTT.

The J gene is TRBJ1-2, the V gene TRBV7-9, with a weak D call TRBD1 (6 bases). The CDR3 covers 14 residues. V lost 4 bases, J lost 5 bases, and 14 bases lay in between. CDR1 SEHNR and CDR2 FQNEAQ come from the germline V gene (reference sequence). CDR3 in amino acids: CASSSEQGRYGYTF. The DNA of the CDR3 is TGTGCCAGCAGCTCCGAACAGGGCAGATATGGCTACACCTTC.

Turning to this clone: A junction end diverges from the germline sequence, so it may reflect a read error. The chain links TRBV29-1 to TRBJ2-5; D uncertain. Germline CDR1 is SQVTM and CDR2 is ANQGSEA. The CDR3 runs to 12 residues. The CDR3 loop is CSAEELKETQYF. The CDR3 bases are TGCAGCGCTGAAGAATTAAAAGAGACCCAGTACTTC.

V is TRBV5-1 and J is TRBJ1-2; D is ambiguous. Between the trimmed V and J ends, which lost 0 bases and 5 bases, there was a span of 14 bases. Germline V gives CDR1 SGHRS, CDR2 YFSETQ. This CDR3 is built from 15 residues. The CDR3 loop is CASSLDGLGFYGYTF. The CDR3 nucleotides read TGCGCCAGCAGCTTGGATGGTTTGGGGTTTTATGGCTACACCTTC.